Given below is one T cell receptor (beta chain) in context. Its antigen is not known. This record belongs to a study of blood T cells in healthy people across ages. Findings of the study overall: Compared with aged donors, long-lived donors showed fewer expanded clones, suggesting selection. Nothing was known about donor CMV status, and this possibly confounded expanded clonotype changes.

V shed 4 bases and J shed 3 bases, with 11 bases lying between them. There are 14 residues in the CDR3. It was with a sample-barcoded 5' primer and a J-beta primer mix that a second PCR of roughly 7 to 12 cycles was run. Each CDR3 protein gets one entry after TCRdb re-called the 5' RACE reads with MiXCR. This sample yields fewer than 1,000,000 distinct CDR3 sequences, of which 46% are seen a single time; 15% to 20% belongs to the top ten. Donors gave 9 to 10 milliliters of peripheral blood apiece. This receptor was identified in a man at least 80 years old in good health. Sequenced: blood. The rearrangement uses TRBV12-3 or TRBV12-4 and TRBJ2-3; TRBD1 is a possible D gene (6 bases). The CDR3 DNA is TGTGCCAGCAGTTATCAGGGGATTACAGATACGCAGTATTTT. This gives the protein CASSYQGITDTQYF.